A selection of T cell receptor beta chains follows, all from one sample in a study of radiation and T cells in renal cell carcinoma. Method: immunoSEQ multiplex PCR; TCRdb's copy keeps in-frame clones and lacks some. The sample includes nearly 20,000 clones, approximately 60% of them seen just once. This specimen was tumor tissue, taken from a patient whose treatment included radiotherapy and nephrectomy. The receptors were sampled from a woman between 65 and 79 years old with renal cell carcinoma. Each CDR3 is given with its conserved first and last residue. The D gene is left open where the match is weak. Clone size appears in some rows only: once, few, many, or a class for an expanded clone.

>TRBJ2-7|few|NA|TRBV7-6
TGTGCCAGCAGCTTAGTGCCCGCAGCCTACGAGCAGTACTTC
CASSLVPAAYEQYF
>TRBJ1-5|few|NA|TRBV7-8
TGTGCCAGCAGCTTGGCGGGGAGGGCCCAGCATTTT
CASSLAGRAQHF
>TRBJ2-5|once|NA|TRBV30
TGTGCCTGGGGCAATACAGGAAAAGAGACCCAGTACTTC
CAWGNTGKETQYF
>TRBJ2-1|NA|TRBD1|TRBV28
TGTGCCAGCAACCGACAGGGGGCAGTAAATGAGCAGTTCTTC
CASNRQGAVNEQFF
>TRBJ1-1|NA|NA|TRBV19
TGTGCCAGTAGTATAGACAGGAACACTGAAGCTTTCTTT
CASSIDRNTEAFF
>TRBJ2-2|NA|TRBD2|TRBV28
TGTGCCAGCAGTTTTCGACTAGCGGGGGCCCCAGGGGAGCTGTTTTTT
CASSFRLAGAPGELFF
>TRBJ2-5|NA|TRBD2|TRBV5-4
TGTGCCAGCAGCTTGTGGCTAGCGGAGGGGGAGACCCAGTACTTC
CASSLWLAEGETQYF
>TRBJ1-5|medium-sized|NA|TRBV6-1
TGTGCCAGCAGTGATGGGGGTGGGAGAGGCAATCAGCCCCAGCATTTT
CASSDGGGRGNQPQHF
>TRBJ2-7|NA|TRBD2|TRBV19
TGTGCCAGTAGTATGGCCGGGGGGTACTACGAGCAGTACTTC
CASSMAGGYYEQYF
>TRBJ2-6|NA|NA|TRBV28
TGTGCCAGCAGTTTAGCGACTCCTGGGGCCAACGTCCTGACTTTC
CASSLATPGANVLTF
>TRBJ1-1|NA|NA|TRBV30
TGTGCCTGGAGAGAGCTGCTGAACACTGAAGCTTTCTTT
CAWRELLNTEAFF
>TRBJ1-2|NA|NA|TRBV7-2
TGTGCCAGCAGCCCCGACAGATATGGCTACACCTTC
CASSPDRYGYTF
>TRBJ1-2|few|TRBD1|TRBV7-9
TGTGCCAGCAGCATGGACAGGGAATATGGCTACACCTTC
CASSMDREYGYTF
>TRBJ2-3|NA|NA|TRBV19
TGTGCCAGTAGTATAGGGGGAGGGGGAGCCGATACGCAGTATTTT
CASSIGGGGADTQYF
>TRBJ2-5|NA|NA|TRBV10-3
TGTGCCATCAGCCCGGGGGTAGAGACCCAGTACTTC
CAISPGVETQYF
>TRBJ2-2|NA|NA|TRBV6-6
TGTGCCAGCAAGGCCGGGGAGCTGTTTTTT
CASKAGELFF
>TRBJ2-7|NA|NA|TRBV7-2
TGTGCCAGCAGCTTCGGACCTTATCTGCCCCGGAGCTCCTACGAGCAGTACTTC
CASSFGPYLPRSSYEQYF
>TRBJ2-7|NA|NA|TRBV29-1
TGCAGCGTTGAAGATCATACGGCCGAGCAGTACTTC
CSVEDHTAEQYF
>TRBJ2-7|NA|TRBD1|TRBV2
TGTGCCAGCAGTTTGCAGGGGGCGAACTACGAGCAGTACTTC
CASSLQGANYEQYF
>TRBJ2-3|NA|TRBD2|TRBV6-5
TGTGCCAGCGGGAGGGGTAGCGGAGATACGCAGTATTTT
CASGRGSGDTQYF
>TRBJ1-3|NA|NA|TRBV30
TGTGCCTGGAAAAGGTCTGGAAACACCATATATTTT
CAWKRSGNTIYF
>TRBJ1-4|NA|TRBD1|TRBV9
TGTGCCAGCAGCCCCCCTACAGGGGGGAATGAAAAACTGTTTTTT
CASSPPTGGNEKLFF
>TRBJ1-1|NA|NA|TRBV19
TGTGCCAGTAGTCCCAGCAGGGTTTCTCTCACTGAAGCTTTCTTT
CASSPSRVSLTEAFF
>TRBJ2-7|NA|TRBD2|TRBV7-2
TGTGCCAGCAGCTTAGATAGCGGGGGCATCTACGAGCAGTACTTC
CASSLDSGGIYEQYF
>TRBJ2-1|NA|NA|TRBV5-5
TGTGCCAGCATCCGTGGGGTGGAAAGGGATGAGCAGTTCTTC
CASIRGVERDEQFF
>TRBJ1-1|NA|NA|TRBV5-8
TGTGCCAGCAGCCTGTCACGTGGGGTGAGCACTGAAGCTTTCTTT
CASSLSRGVSTEAFF
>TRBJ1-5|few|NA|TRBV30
TGTGCCTGGACCGGCGGCGGCAATCAGCCCCAGCATTTT
CAWTGGGNQPQHF
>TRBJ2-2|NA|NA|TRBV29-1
TGCAGCGTGCCAGGGGCAGGTTCCGCCGGGGAGCTGTTTTTT
CSVPGAGSAGELFF
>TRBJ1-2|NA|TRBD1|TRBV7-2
TGTGCCAGCAGCCTTGCTGCGGACAGGAAGACCTATGGCTACACCTTC
CASSLAADRKTYGYTF
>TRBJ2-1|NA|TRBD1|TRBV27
TGTGCCAGCCGGGACAGGGCCCTTCGTGGAGAGCAGTTCTTC
CASRDRALRGEQFF
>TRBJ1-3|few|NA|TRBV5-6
TGTGCCAGCAGCTTCGTAGGAGTCTCTGGAAACACCATATATTTT
CASSFVGVSGNTIYF
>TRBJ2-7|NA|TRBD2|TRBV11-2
TGTGCCAGCGGGCTAGCCGGGGGGGAGCAGTACTTC
CASGLAGGEQYF
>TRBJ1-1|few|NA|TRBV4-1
TGCGCCAGCAGCCAAGCGCTATCCCTTGAAGCTTTCTTT
CASSQALSLEAFF
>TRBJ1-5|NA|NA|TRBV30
TGTGCCTGGGACAGGATCAATCAGCCCCAGCATTTT
CAWDRINQPQHF
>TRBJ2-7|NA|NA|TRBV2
TGTGCCAGCAGTGAAGCCCCGGTCGAGCAGTACTTC
CASSEAPVEQYF
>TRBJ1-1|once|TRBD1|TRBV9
TGTGCCAGCAGCGTATCCCCAGGGGGCTCTGAAGCTTTCTTT
CASSVSPGGSEAFF
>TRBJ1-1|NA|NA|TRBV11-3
TGTGCCAGCAGCCCCTCGGCGGGGGGGACTGAAGCTTTCTTT
CASSPSAGGTEAFF
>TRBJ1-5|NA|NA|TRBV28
TGTGCCAGCAGTTTAGCGGCAGGTAGCAATCAGCCCCAGCATTTT
CASSLAAGSNQPQHF